This passage covers 28 T cell receptor beta chains from one sample sequenced in a study of T-cell memory formation after mild COVID-19. TCRdb independently ran MiXCR on the 5' RACE reads; one entry per CDR3 protein. This table holds some 150,000 distinct CDR3 sequences, roughly a fifth found once. Sequencing was carried out using PBMCs or a T cell subset sorted from them (not recorded which). Receptor source: an adult woman who had mild COVID-19 (a few samples of this study predate the infection). Cell type and time point are not known.

This clonotype was observed a handful of times. The V call is TRBV20-1, the J call TRBJ2-1; 8 bases are shared with TRBD2. V was clipped by 0 bases and J by 8 bases; unmatched bases: 15. From germline, CDR1 is DFQATT and CDR2 SNEGSKA (reference sequence). This CDR3 is 17 amino acids long. The CDR3 protein is CSARERALAGYLDEQFF. The CDR3 bases are TGCAGTGCTAGAGAGCGGGCCTTAGCGGGATACCTCGATGAGCAGTTCTTC.

The rearrangement uses TRBV2 and TRBJ2-3; D gene unclear. The germline V and J ends were trimmed by 3 bases and 7 bases, with 11 bases remaining between them. CDR1 SNHLY and CDR2 FYNNEI come from the germline V gene. This CDR3 contains 13 residues. CDR3 in DNA: TGTGCCAGCAGTGAGGAGTTGGGGAATACGCAGTATTTT. Its protein product is CASSEELGNTQYF.

This chain connects TRBV6-1 to TRBJ1-5, with 8 bases aligning to TRBD1. The CDR3 has 13 amino acids. Germline V gene lookup returns CDR1 MNHNS and CDR2 SASEGT. After removal of 8 bases from V and 3 bases from J, the junction contained 3 bases not matched to a gene. The CDR3 region has the DNA TGTGCCAGCCAGACAGGGGTCAATCAGCCCCAGCATTTT. It yields the protein CASQTGVNQPQHF.

In this sample, this clonotype turned up a few times. The J gene is TRBJ2-5, the V gene TRBV20-1, with 11 bases aligning to TRBD2. Germline values: CDR1 DFQATT, CDR2 SNEGSKA (reference sequence). There are 17 residues in the CDR3. The J segment lost 0 bases and the V segment lost 1 base, leaving 7 bases of the junction unmatched. The CDR3 DNA reads as TGCAGTGCTAGAGGGCTAGCGGGGGGCTCGTACCAAGAGACCCAGTACTTC. Its translation is CSARGLAGGSYQETQYF.

The CDR3 loop reads CASAVPSQGANVLTF. CDR3 nucleotides: TGTGCCAGCGCCGTCCCCTCCCAAGGGGCCAACGTCCTGACTTTC. V usage is TRBV28 and J usage is TRBJ2-6; D is unclear. V lost 8 bases to trimming and J lost 4 bases, with 15 bases between them. Germline CDR1 and CDR2: MDHEN and SYDVKM. This CDR3 has 15 residues.

V gene TRBV18 combines with J gene TRBJ1-1; unclear D gene. Germline V gives CDR1 KGHSH, CDR2 LQKENI. Trimming pared 3 bases from V and 5 bases from J, leaving 10 bases between. This CDR3 spans 13 amino acids. CDR3 sequence: CASSPPLGTEAFF. CDR3 DNA sequence: TGTGCCAGCTCACCGCCCTTGGGAACTGAAGCTTTCTTT.

This clonotype has only a few counts. The chain employs TRBV24-1 and TRBJ2-3; D ambiguous. V was trimmed by 5 bases and J by 5 bases, leaving 13 bases between them. The CDR3 covers 14 residues. Germline V gene sequence: CDR1 KGHDR, CDR2 SFDVKD. DNA of the CDR3: TGTGCCACCAGTGGTGAAGTACCGGGAGATACGCAGTATTTT. Translated: CATSGEVPGDTQYF.

This chain links TRBV7-9 with TRBJ2-5, with D possibly TRBD1 on 6 matching bases. Trimming removed 4 bases at V and 5 bases at J, with 14 bases between. The CDR3 totals 14 residues. CDR1 is SEHNR, CDR2 FQNEAQ, per germline (reference sequence). CDR3 sequence: CASSSQGWSETQYF. The DNA for the CDR3 is TGTGCCAGCAGCTCACAGGGATGGTCGGAGACCCAGTACTTC.

The V gene is TRBV5-1, the J gene TRBJ2-1; D unresolved. From germline, CDR1 is SGHRS and CDR2 YFSETQ. This CDR3 is 13 amino acids long. Trimming removed 3 bases at V and 7 bases at J, with 11 bases between. In DNA form, the CDR3 reads TGCGCCAGCAGCTCCGGACCGACGAATGAGCAGTTCTTC. The encoded protein is CASSSGPTNEQFF.

CDR3 nucleotide sequence: TGTGCCGCCAGACCGGGGGCCGGGACTGAAGCTTTCTTT. Amino acids: CAARPGAGTEAFF. The genes are TRBV10-3 and TRBJ1-1; D perhaps matches TRBD1 (6 bases). V was shortened by 11 bases and J by 5 bases, with 18 bases between the two germline ends. CDR1 and CDR2 (germline): ENHRY, SYGVKD. The CDR3 is 13 amino acids.

The gene calls are TRBV4-3 and TRBJ2-5, with D maybe TRBD2 (6 bases). V lost 6 bases to trimming and J lost 5 bases, with 22 bases between them. Per germline, CDR1 LGHNA and CDR2 YSLEER. CDR3 length: 16 residues. CDR3 DNA sequence: TGCGCCAGCAGAAAAGATGGAGGGGATTATAGGGAGACCCAGTACTTC. Its protein product is CASRKDGGDYRETQYF.

This clonotype appeared a few times. The rearrangement links TRBV20-1 to TRBJ1-5; D gene unclear. The V gene lost 2 bases and the J gene lost 11 bases, with 19 bases spanning the gap. Germline loops: CDR1 DFQATT, CDR2 SNEGSKA (reference sequence). The CDR3 covers 14 residues. CDR3 amino acids: CSARKITFPLAQHF. CDR3 in DNA: TGCAGTGCTAGAAAAATTACGTTCCCGTTAGCCCAGCATTTT.

This clonotype was detected a few times. This chain uses TRBV7-9 with TRBJ2-3; unclear D gene. The V end lost 6 bases, the J end lost 2 bases, and 3 bases lay between the germline ends. This CDR3 has 11 amino acids. The germline gives CDR1 SEHNR, CDR2 FQNEAQ (reference sequence). The CDR3 is CASRTTDTQYF. CDR3 nucleotides: TGTGCCAGCAGGACCACAGATACGCAGTATTTT.

There are a few counts of this clonotype. The chain uses TRBV5-1 and TRBJ2-1; possibly TRBD1 or TRBD2 for D (5 bases each). V lost 3 bases and J 9 bases, leaving 13 bases between the germline ends. The germline V gene encodes CDR1 SGHRS and CDR2 YFSETQ. There are 13 residues in the CDR3. CDR3 sequence: CASSWGPRGEQFF. The CDR3 DNA follows: TGCGCCAGCAGCTGGGGCCCGAGGGGTGAGCAGTTCTTC.

The sample holds many counts of this clonotype. For the CDR3, the DNA is TGTGCCAGCTCACCATTTTTGCAGGGAGGAAGGACCCAAGAGACCCAGTACTTC. Its translation: CASSPFLQGGRTQETQYF. The chain links TRBV18 to TRBJ2-5, with D tentatively TRBD2 (6 bases). Trimming cost V 2 bases and J 1 base, with 20 bases left between them. Germline V gives CDR1 KGHSH, CDR2 LQKENI. This CDR3 has 18 residues.

In this sample, this clonotype is medium-sized. V gene TRBV7-9 combines with J gene TRBJ2-5; no clear D. This CDR3 spans 12 amino acids. The V end was cut by 0 bases, the J end by 7 bases, with 6 bases between. The germline V gene has CDR1 SEHNR and CDR2 FQNEAQ (reference sequence). CDR3 nucleotide sequence: TGTGCCAGCAGCTTAGCGTTGGGGACCCAGTACTTC. This translates into CASSLALGTQYF.

This rearrangement joins TRBV20-1 to TRBJ2-4, with D unresolved. The CDR3 runs 12 residues. V was trimmed by 6 bases and J by 0 bases, leaving 6 bases between them. CDR1 is DFQATT and CDR2 is SNEGSKA in the germline V gene (reference sequence). The CDR3 spells CSAVLAKNIQYF. The CDR3 DNA reads TGCAGTGCAGTGCTAGCCAAAAACATTCAGTACTTC.

The chain is built from TRBV6-2 or TRBV6-3 and TRBJ2-5, with TRBD2 identical over 7 bases. Germline values: CDR1 MNHEY, CDR2 SVGEGT. The CDR3 has 16 residues. Losses at the gene ends were 6 bases for V and 0 bases for J; bases not matched to a gene: 10. The CDR3 DNA is TGTGCCAGCAGCCCTGGAACTAGCGAGTACCAAGAGACCCAGTACTTC. This translates into CASSPGTSEYQETQYF.

The chain links TRBV5-1 to TRBJ1-4; D is unclear. The CDR3 contains 14 residues. Germline CDR1 reads SGHRS; CDR2 reads YFSETQ. V was pared by 1 base and J by 4 bases, with 8 bases between. CDR3 amino acids: CASSLTPGNEKLFF. CDR3 DNA: TGCGCCAGCAGCTTGACGCCTGGTAATGAAAAACTGTTTTTT.

The chain recombines TRBV6-5 with TRBJ1-1; 8 bases match TRBD1. The junction had 4 bases not matched to a gene; V was cut back by 5 bases and J by 2 bases. This CDR3 is built from 14 residues. Germline loops: CDR1 MNHEY, CDR2 SVGAGI. The CDR3 spells CASSARGRNTEAFF. The CDR3 region has the DNA TGTGCCAGCAGTGCCAGGGGGCGAAACACTGAAGCTTTCTTT.

DNA of the CDR3: TGTGCCAGCAGCGTAGTCGGGGCCCCTGAAGCTTTCTTT. Translated: CASSVVGAPEAFF. The V gene is TRBV9, the J gene TRBJ1-1; a weak D match, TRBD1 (5 bases). The CDR3 length is 13 residues. Germline lookup yields CDR1 SGDLS and CDR2 YYNGEE. Trimming pared 0 bases from V and 6 bases from J, leaving 9 bases between.

This clonotype was found a few times. The chain combines TRBV4-3 with TRBJ2-3; D is unclear. V shed 0 bases and J shed 2 bases, with 3 bases lying between them. CDR1 LGHNA and CDR2 YSLEER come from the germline V gene. The CDR3 runs to 13 residues. CDR3 sequence: CASSQDLTDTQYF. CDR3 coding DNA: TGCGCCAGCAGCCAAGATCTCACAGATACGCAGTATTTT.

Ten or more counts support this clonotype. J is TRBJ1-1 and V is TRBV12-3 or TRBV12-4; D might be TRBD1 (6 bases). The CDR3 is 15 residues long. Between the trimmed V and J ends, which lost 5 bases and 2 bases, there was a span of 15 bases. CDR3 bases: TGTGCCAGCAGTCCTAGACAGGCCCCCAACACTGAAGCTTTCTTT. Translating gives CASSPRQAPNTEAFF.

The chain couples TRBV19 to TRBJ1-2; D gene uncertain. The CDR3 totals 15 residues. The V gene lost 5 bases and the J gene lost 0 bases, with 13 bases spanning the gap. Germline V gene sequence: CDR1 LNHDA, CDR2 SQIVND (reference sequence). This chain's CDR3 is CASSVSGVTNYGYTF. CDR3 DNA: TGTGCCAGTAGTGTATCCGGTGTTACTAACTATGGCTACACCTTC.

V gene TRBV4-2 combines with J gene TRBJ1-6; D unclear. This CDR3 has 14 residues. Between the trimmed V and J ends, which lost 0 bases and 5 bases, there was a span of 5 bases. The germline CDR1 and CDR2 sequences are LGHNA and YNFKEQ. CDR3: CASSQDGDNSPLHF. CDR3 DNA sequence: TGTGCCAGCAGCCAAGATGGGGATAATTCACCCCTCCACTTT.

The chain is built from TRBV9 and TRBJ2-7; unclear D gene. V lost 7 bases and J 2 bases, leaving 16 bases between the germline ends. The CDR3 is made up of 14 amino acids. CDR1 SGDLS and CDR2 YYNGEE come from the germline V gene. CDR3 sequence reads: CASGRAEWAYEQYF. CDR3 bases: TGTGCCAGCGGCCGGGCCGAGTGGGCCTACGAGCAGTACTTC.

The sample holds many counts of this clonotype. The chain has TRBV20-1 and TRBJ2-6, with D possibly being TRBD2 (5 bases). V was shortened by 0 bases and J by 2 bases, with 8 bases between the two germline ends. In germline, CDR1 is DFQATT, CDR2 SNEGSKA (reference sequence). The CDR3 is 15 amino acids. The CDR3 spells CSARDGGAGANVLTF. The CDR3 bases are TGCAGTGCTAGAGATGGAGGCGCTGGGGCCAACGTCCTGACTTTC.

V and J are TRBV9 and TRBJ2-3; D gene unclear. The V end lost 4 bases, the J end lost 1 base, and 13 bases lay between the germline ends. The CDR3 sequence is 15 residues long. Germline loops: CDR1 SGDLS, CDR2 YYNGEE. CDR3 loop: CASSPLPQGTDTQYF. CDR3 coding DNA: TGTGCCAGCAGCCCCCTTCCGCAGGGCACAGATACGCAGTATTTT.